Below, 11 T cell receptor beta chains from the same sample are listed, as sequenced in a study of patients and donors after allogeneic stem cell transplantation. TCRdb reanalysed the RT-PCR reads using MiXCR and keeps one entry per CDR3 protein. The sample lists over 150,000 distinct CDR3 sequences, roughly 31% occurring once. The material sequenced was blood, either unsorted or a sorted T cell fraction (not recorded which). These receptor sequences come from a human donor who was either an allogeneic HSCT recipient or a stem cell or donor lymphocyte infusion donor (not recorded which). It is not recorded whose cells these are; they may come from a transplant donor.

The J gene is TRBJ1-6, the V gene TRBV28, with unresolved D. V was clipped by 4 bases and J by 10 bases, with 8 bases between them. The CDR3 consists of 12 residues. Germline assignment: CDR1 MDHEN and CDR2 SYDVKM. CDR3 in amino acids: CASSSRSSPLHF. The CDR3 bases are TGTGCCAGCAGTTCGCGTAGCTCACCCCTCCACTTT.

J is TRBJ1-1 and V is TRBV4-3; D is undetermined. The germline gives CDR1 LGHNA, CDR2 YSLEER. The CDR3 length is 12 residues. Trimming removed 4 bases at V and 11 bases at J, with 14 bases between. The CDR3 spells CASSPWTGVAFF. In DNA form, the CDR3 reads TGCGCCAGCAGCCCTTGGACGGGAGTGGCTTTCTTT.

The rearrangement links TRBV20-1 to TRBJ2-3, with 12 bases matching TRBD2. Trimming removed 6 bases from V and 3 bases from J; junction bases left unmatched: 7. Germline CDR1 and CDR2: DFQATT and SNEGSKA (reference sequence). This CDR3 has 15 residues. The CDR3 sequence: CSALGLAGTTDTQYF. CDR3 DNA: TGCAGTGCCCTCGGACTAGCGGGAACTACAGATACGCAGTATTTT.

The chain employs TRBV3-1 and TRBJ1-2; no reliable D call. Trimming stripped 1 base from V and 0 bases from J, with 9 bases between. CDR1 and CDR2 (germline): LGHDT, YNNKEL (reference sequence). The CDR3 is 15 amino acids. The CDR3 loop is CASSQGEAPNYGYTF. CDR3 DNA sequence: TGTGCCAGCAGCCAAGGGGAAGCACCTAACTATGGCTACACCTTC.

This clonotype was seen a handful of times. V usage is TRBV5-1 and J usage is TRBJ1-2; no clear D gene. This CDR3 comprises 13 residues. CDR1 and CDR2 from the germline V gene are SGHRS and YFSETQ. With 4 bases removed from V and 8 bases from J, the gap between germline ends came to 15 bases. The DNA of the CDR3 is TGCGCCAGCAGCCGGGATCCGGAGGGCGGCTACACCTTC. Translation gives CASSRDPEGGYTF.

The chain employs TRBV12-3 or TRBV12-4 and TRBJ1-5, with 7 bases lining up with TRBD1. Trimming cost V 10 bases and J 4 bases; bases outside gene matches: 10. The CDR3 is 14 amino acids. CDR3 in amino acids: CATSTGTLNQPQHF. Written as DNA, the CDR3 is TGTGCCACCTCGACAGGGACGCTGAATCAGCCCCAGCATTTT.

V gene TRBV20-1 combines with J gene TRBJ1-1; D is uncertain. Germline V CDR1 and CDR2: DFQATT, SNEGSKA (reference sequence). V was trimmed by 6 bases and J by 0 bases, leaving 17 bases between them. The CDR3 extends over 15 amino acids. This CDR3 reads CSAPPVGRMNTEAFF. CDR3 bases: TGCAGTGCACCTCCCGTGGGTAGGATGAACACTGAAGCTTTCTTT.

This clonotype was counted many times. The chain carries TRBV29-1 and TRBJ1-2; 7 bases match TRBD1. CDR3 length: 13 amino acids. J was trimmed by 1 base and V by 7 bases; bases with no gene match: 6. Germline values: CDR1 SQVTM, CDR2 ANQGSEA. CDR3 sequence: CSATGRVNYGYTF. In DNA, the CDR3 is TGCAGCGCGACAGGGAGGGTTAACTATGGCTACACCTTC.

This clonotype was found a few times. V is TRBV5-1 and J is TRBJ1-4; possible D gene TRBD1, 6 bases. The CDR3 is made up of 16 amino acids. The V gene's germline CDR1 is SGHRS and CDR2 YFSETQ. With 2 bases removed from V and 8 bases from J, the gap between germline ends came to 19 bases. In DNA form, the CDR3 reads TGCGCCAGCAGCTTTACGGACCGCCACAGGGACGAAAAACTGTTTTTT. This encodes CASSFTDRHRDEKLFF.

This clonotype came up a few times. V usage is TRBV5-8 and J usage is TRBJ1-5; D is undetermined. The germline V gene has CDR1 SGHTS and CDR2 YDEGEE. The CDR3 consists of 15 residues. V dropped 4 bases and J dropped 7 bases, with 18 bases sitting between them. For the CDR3, the DNA is TGTGCCAGCAGCCCCGAGGTCGTCTTAGCCCAGCCCCAGCATTTT. It specifies CASSPEVVLAQPQHF.

This clonotype occurred a few times. This chain uses TRBV20-1 with TRBJ1-6; D is undetermined. CDR1 and CDR2 from the germline V gene are DFQATT and SNEGSKA (reference sequence). V was clipped by 6 bases and J by 1 base, with 10 bases between them. The CDR3 is made up of 14 amino acids. In nucleotides, the CDR3 is TGCAGTGCCATCGGGGAGTCCTATAATTCACCCCTCCACTTT. Amino acids: CSAIGESYNSPLHF.